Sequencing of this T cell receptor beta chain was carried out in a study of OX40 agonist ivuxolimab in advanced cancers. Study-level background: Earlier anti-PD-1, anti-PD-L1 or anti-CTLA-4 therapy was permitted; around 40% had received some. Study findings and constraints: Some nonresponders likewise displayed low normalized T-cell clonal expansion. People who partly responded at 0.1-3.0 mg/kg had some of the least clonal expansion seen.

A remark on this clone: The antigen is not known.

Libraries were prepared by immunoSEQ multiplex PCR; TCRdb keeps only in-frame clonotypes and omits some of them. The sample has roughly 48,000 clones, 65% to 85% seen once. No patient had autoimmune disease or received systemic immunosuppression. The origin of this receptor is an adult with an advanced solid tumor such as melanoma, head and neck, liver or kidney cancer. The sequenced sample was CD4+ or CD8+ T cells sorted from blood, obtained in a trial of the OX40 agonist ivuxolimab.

The CDR3 DNA sequence: TGCGCCAGCAGCTTGGGCCAGGACGGGACTGAAAAACTGTTTTTT. It is translated as CASSLGQDGTEKLFF. The genes are TRBV5-1 and TRBJ1-4, with D maybe TRBD1 (5 bases). This CDR3 is 15 amino acids long. V lost 0 bases and J lost 7, with 13 bases in between. Germline assignment: CDR1 SGHRS and CDR2 YFSETQ.